Presented here are 30 T cell receptor beta chains from one specimen sequenced in a study of radiation and T cells in renal cell carcinoma. Sequenced by immunoSEQ multiplex PCR; TCRdb stores in-frame clones only, minus some. The table has roughly 75,000 clones, about 81% seen once. Time point meaning: blood 2 weeks post-SBRT. Treatment: 15 Gy SBRT to primary tumor, nephrectomy 4 weeks later. The material sequenced was blood, taken from a patient whose treatment included radiotherapy and nephrectomy. Receptors originate from a man aged 55 to 70 with renal cell carcinoma.

The chain is built from TRBV4-1 and TRBJ2-3, with D tentatively TRBD2 (6 bases). CDR1 is MGHRA and CDR2 is YSYEKL in the germline V gene. The CDR3 consists of 18 residues. The V gene lost 2 bases and the J gene lost 0 bases, with 18 bases spanning the gap. Written as DNA, the CDR3 is TGCGCCAGCAGCCAACAACTCGGGAGTCACGGGAGCACAGATACGCAGTATTTT. This codes for CASSQQLGSHGSTDTQYF.

The rearrangement links TRBV6-1 to TRBJ2-7; 7 bases line up with TRBD1. V was clipped by 6 bases and J by 5 bases; unmatched bases: 10. The germline V gene has CDR1 MNHNS and CDR2 SASEGT. The CDR3 has 14 residues. CDR3 in amino acids: CASRRQGVWNEQYF. The CDR3 coding sequence is TGTGCCAGCAGAAGACAGGGTGTGTGGAACGAGCAGTACTTC.

This chain links TRBV4-1 with TRBJ2-7, with 7 bases matching TRBD2. Per the germline V gene, CDR1 is MGHRA and CDR2 is YSYEKL. J lost 2 bases, V lost 0 bases, and 13 bases had no gene match. This CDR3 has 18 amino acids. The CDR3, as DNA: TGCGCCAGCAGCCAAGATCCCGTGGGGCGGGAGTCTACCTACGAGCAGTACTTC. This encodes CASSQDPVGRESTYEQYF.

The DNA of the CDR3 is TGTGCCTGGAGTGTAGGTGGGCAGACTGATAATGAAAAACTGTTTTTT. Its translation: CAWSVGGQTDNEKLFF. The V gene is TRBV30, the J gene TRBJ1-4, with D uncertain. With 0 bases removed from V and 4 bases from J, the gap between germline ends came to 15 bases. Looked up from germline, CDR1 is GTSNPN and CDR2 is SVGIG (reference sequence). This CDR3 is built from 16 residues.

The chain's CDR3 is CASSIGESGNTIYF. The CDR3, as DNA: TGTGCCAGTAGTATTGGGGAGTCTGGAAACACCATATATTTT. The chain has TRBV19 and TRBJ1-3, with D unclear. The CDR3 contains 14 residues. V lost 3 bases and J 1 base, leaving 7 bases between the germline ends. In germline, CDR1 is LNHDA, CDR2 SQIVND (reference sequence).

The gene calls are TRBV30 and TRBJ2-3, with TRBD2 matching 10 bases. V lost 0 bases, J lost 6 bases, and 6 bases stayed unmatched. The CDR3 length is 15 residues. The germline gives CDR1 GTSNPN, CDR2 SVGIG (reference sequence). The CDR3 protein is CAWSVLSGRVDTQYF. The CDR3 DNA reads TGTGCCTGGAGTGTACTCAGCGGGAGGGTTGATACGCAGTATTTT. Variable domain in full (rest from reference TRBV30 and TRBJ2-3): SQTIHQWPATLVQPVGSPLSLECTVEGTSNPNLYWYRQAAGRGLQLLFYSVGIGQISSEVPQNLSASRPQDRQFILSSKKLLLSDSGFYLCAWSVLSGRVDTQYFGPGTRLTVL.

This clone was observed a handful of times. This chain uses TRBV18 with TRBJ1-1, with a possible D match to TRBD1 (6 bases). The CDR3 covers 14 residues. Germline V gives CDR1 KGHSH, CDR2 LQKENI. V shed 2 bases and J shed 1 base, with 8 bases lying between them. CDR3 DNA sequence: TGTGCCAGCTCACCAGCGGGACAGAACACTGAAGCTTTCTTT. Amino acid sequence: CASSPAGQNTEAFF.

The chain is built from TRBV11-3 and TRBJ2-1, with D perhaps given as TRBD1 or TRBD2 (5 bases each). The V gene lost 5 bases and the J gene lost 6 bases, with 8 bases spanning the gap. The CDR3 sequence is 12 residues long. From germline, CDR1 is SGHNT and CDR2 YENEEA. Written as DNA, the CDR3 is TGTGCCAGCAGCCGGGACCGCAATGAGCAGTTCTTC. Translating it yields CASSRDRNEQFF.

The rearrangement uses TRBV10-3 and TRBJ2-5; weak D call: TRBD2 (5 bases). The DNA end is more similar to TRBJ2-7, so the J call may be wrong. The CDR3 length is 15 residues. Germline V gene lookup returns CDR1 ENHRY and CDR2 SYGVKD. The CDR3 DNA reads TGTGCCATCAGTGACCCACGGACGGGGAACTACGAGCAGTACTTC. Its protein product is CAISDPRTGNYEQYF.

The rearrangement uses TRBV28 and TRBJ2-1, with 12 bases fitting TRBD2. This CDR3 region has 16 residues. The trim removed 2 bases at V and 8 bases at J, leaving 7 bases unmatched. Germline-derived CDR1 and CDR2 are MDHEN and SYDVKM. CDR3 protein: CASSLPSGRARDEQFF. The CDR3 bases are TGTGCCAGCAGTTTACCTAGCGGGAGGGCCCGCGATGAGCAGTTCTTC.

The chain has TRBV4-1 and TRBJ2-7; 8 bases fit TRBD2. Per the germline V gene, CDR1 is MGHRA and CDR2 is YSYEKL. Trimming removed 4 bases from V and 3 bases from J; junction bases left unmatched: 11. The CDR3 covers 16 residues. CDR3 sequence (DNA): TGCGCCAGCAGCCGTTCGGGGGGGACACCCGTCTACGAGCAGTACTTC. This codes for CASSRSGGTPVYEQYF.

This clone was seen once. The CDR3 reads CASSVPWDRQNEKLFF. The CDR3 coding sequence is TGTGCCAGTAGTGTTCCTTGGGACAGGCAAAATGAAAAACTGTTTTTT. The V call is TRBV19, the J call TRBJ1-4; TRBD1 matches 8 bases. This CDR3 has 16 amino acids. Germline V gives CDR1 LNHDA, CDR2 SQIVND (reference sequence). The V and J ends lost 5 bases and 5 bases, in that order; junction bases with no gene match: 10.

This clone appeared a few times. This rearrangement joins TRBV4-1 to TRBJ2-1; TRBD2 matches 9 bases. Germline CDR1 MGHRA, CDR2 YSYEKL. The CDR3 totals 17 residues. V dropped 1 base and J dropped 3; count of bases not matched to a gene: 7. The CDR3 here is CASSQVPSSGVYNEQFF. The CDR3 DNA follows: TGCGCCAGCAGCCAAGTGCCCTCTAGCGGGGTCTACAATGAGCAGTTCTTC.

The chain combines TRBV27 with TRBJ2-1; 15 bases are a match to TRBD2. Unmatched junction bases numbered 5, after V lost 10 bases and J lost 7 bases. The germline V gene has CDR1 MNHEY and CDR2 SMNVEV (reference sequence). CDR3 length: 14 residues. In nucleotides, the CDR3 is TGTGCCACGGGGACTAGCGGGGGGTTTAATGAGCAGTTCTTC. It yields the protein CATGTSGGFNEQFF.

The V call is TRBV6-6, the J call TRBJ1-6; possibly TRBD1 for D (6 bases). The CDR3 extends over 16 amino acids. V was shortened by 8 bases and J by 0 bases, with 14 bases between the two germline ends. Per the germline V gene, CDR1 is MNHNY and CDR2 is SVGAGI (reference sequence). In DNA, the CDR3 is TGTGCCAGCTGGGGGAGGGGGAGCTCCTATAATTCACCCCTCCACTTT. Translating gives CASWGRGSSYNSPLHF.

This sequence joins TRBV9 and TRBJ2-2; D unresolved. CDR3 length: 13 residues. V was clipped by 0 bases and J by 8 bases, with 8 bases between them. Germline CDR1 and CDR2: SGDLS and YYNGEE. The CDR3 sequence is CASSVAGLGELFF. The CDR3 DNA reads as TGTGCCAGCAGCGTAGCCGGGTTAGGGGAGCTGTTTTTT.

This clone has more than one count but fewer than ten. This sequence joins TRBV5-1 and TRBJ2-5; 7 bases agree with TRBD1. Near its end, the DNA agrees better with TRBJ2-7, so the J call may be wrong. Germline-derived CDR1 and CDR2 are SGHRS and YFSETQ. The CDR3 sequence is 14 residues long. The CDR3 protein is CASSQGGGDYEQYF. The CDR3 nucleotides are TGCGCCAGCAGCCAAGGGGGCGGAGACTACGAGCAGTACTTC.

This clone turned up a few times. The gene calls are TRBV9 and TRBJ1-1, with 8 nucleotides matching TRBD1. Germline CDR1 reads SGDLS; CDR2 reads YYNGEE. The CDR3 spans 14 residues. The J segment lost 3 bases and the V segment lost 4 bases, leaving 5 bases of the junction unmatched. The CDR3 coding sequence is TGTGCCAGCAGCCCCGACAGGGGATACACTGAAGCTTTCTTT. Translation: CASSPDRGYTEAFF.

This chain links TRBV9 with TRBJ2-3; no clear D gene. Between the trimmed V and J ends, which lost 0 bases and 4 bases, there was a span of 9 bases. Germline lookup yields CDR1 SGDLS and CDR2 YYNGEE. CDR3 length: 14 amino acids. CDR3 loop: CASSVGYLPDTQYF. In DNA form, the CDR3 reads TGTGCCAGCAGCGTAGGGTACCTACCAGATACGCAGTATTTT.

This clone was seen only a few times. The rearrangement links TRBV5-1 to TRBJ1-2; the D is unclear. The CDR3 has 14 residues. Trimming removed 0 bases at V and 8 bases at J, with 14 bases between. Germline CDR1 SGHRS, CDR2 YFSETQ. The CDR3 DNA follows: TGCGCCAGCAGCTTGGTTCTGGGTCGCGGCGGCTACACCTTC. Protein sequence: CASSLVLGRGGYTF.

This clone has a handful of counts. This chain uses TRBV7-3 with TRBJ2-2; TRBD1 matches 10 bases. Germline V gene lookup returns CDR1 SGHTA and CDR2 FQGTGA. CDR3 length: 15 residues. Losses at the gene ends were 5 bases for V and 2 bases for J; bases not matched to a gene: 2. The CDR3 reads CASSQTGGNTGELFF. The DNA of the CDR3 is TGTGCCAGCAGCCAGACAGGGGGCAACACCGGGGAGCTGTTTTTT.

This sequence joins TRBV19 and TRBJ2-3; perhaps TRBD1 as D (5 bases). Germline V gene lookup returns CDR1 LNHDA and CDR2 SQIVND (reference sequence). The CDR3 has 14 residues. The V end was cut by 6 bases, the J end by 2 bases, with 12 bases between. This chain's CDR3 is CASRLTGATDTQYF. CDR3 nucleotide sequence: TGTGCCAGTAGGTTAACAGGAGCCACAGATACGCAGTATTTT. The variable domain in full, completed from reference TRBV19 and TRBJ2-3, reads DGGITQSPKYLFRKEGQNVTLSCEQNLNHDAMYWYRQDPGQGLRLIYYSQIVNDFQKGDIAEGYSVSREKKESFPLTVTSAQKNPTAFYLCASRLTGATDTQYFGPGTRLTVL.

The chain combines TRBV10-3 with TRBJ2-3, with TRBD2 matching over 8 bases. The J segment lost 2 bases and the V segment lost 7 bases, leaving 11 bases of the junction unmatched. This CDR3 is built from 16 residues. CDR1 is ENHRY, CDR2 SYGVKD, per germline. In DNA form, the CDR3 reads TGTGCCATCAACGGCTGGGCGGGAGGAAACACAGATACGCAGTATTTT. This gives the protein CAINGWAGGNTDTQYF.

This chain joins TRBV6-5 and TRBJ1-3; D call uncertain. The CDR3 extends over 12 amino acids. The germline V and J ends were trimmed by 6 bases and 2 bases, with 5 bases remaining between them. Germline CDR1 and CDR2: MNHEY and SVGAGI. CDR3 residues: CASRTAGNTIYF. The CDR3 DNA is TGTGCCAGCAGGACTGCTGGAAACACCATATATTTT.

The chain carries TRBV28 and TRBJ2-5, with D perhaps matching TRBD2 (5 bases). V gave up 4 bases and J gave up 5 bases, with 20 bases separating them. Per germline, CDR1 MDHEN and CDR2 SYDVKM. The length of the CDR3 is 16 residues. Here the CDR3 reads CASSYQWAGGTETQYF. DNA for the CDR3: TGTGCCAGCAGTTACCAATGGGCAGGAGGCACGGAGACCCAGTACTTC.

The chain links TRBV6-6 to TRBJ1-1, with 7 bases matching TRBD1. CDR1 and CDR2 from the germline V gene are MNHNY and SVGAGI (reference sequence). The V and J ends lost 7 bases and 8 bases, in that order; junction bases with no gene match: 10. The CDR3 runs to 13 residues. As DNA, the CDR3 is TGTGCCAGCACCGAGCCCCCGGACAGGGAAGCTTTCTTT. Translation: CASTEPPDREAFF.

J is TRBJ1-3 and V is TRBV6-5; D is perhaps TRBD1 (5 bases). CDR3 length: 16 amino acids. In germline, CDR1 is MNHEY, CDR2 SVGAGI. Trimming left V 4 bases short and J 1 base short, with 14 bases between. CDR3 bases: TGTGCCAGCAGTTCCTTTCGACAGATTTCTGGAAACACCATATATTTT. Translation: CASSSFRQISGNTIYF.

The chain joins TRBV27 to TRBJ1-5; D may be TRBD1 (5 bases). Per the germline V gene, CDR1 is MNHEY and CDR2 is SMNVEV (reference sequence). CDR3 length: 16 amino acids. V lost 3 bases to trimming and J lost 4 bases, with 16 bases between them. CDR3 protein: CASSLQGPFTNQPQHF. The CDR3, as DNA: TGTGCCAGCAGTTTGCAGGGCCCCTTTACAAATCAGCCCCAGCATTTT.

The chain recombines TRBV4-3 with TRBJ2-6; D gene uncertain. The germline gives CDR1 LGHNA, CDR2 YSLEER. The CDR3 is 16 residues long. V was cut by 0 bases and J by 1 base, with 7 bases left in between. The CDR3 region is CASSQDLRSGANVLTF. The CDR3 DNA reads TGCGCCAGCAGCCAAGATTTGAGATCTGGGGCCAACGTCCTGACTTTC.

The chain has TRBV5-1 and TRBJ2-3, with TRBD1 identical over 8 bases. CDR3 length: 14 amino acids. V shed 4 bases and J 6 bases; nucleotides not matched to a gene: 7. Germline CDR1 SGHRS, CDR2 YFSETQ. CDR3 bases: TGCGCCAGCAGCCTAGGACAGGGCTACGATACGCAGTATTTT. It yields the protein CASSLGQGYDTQYF.